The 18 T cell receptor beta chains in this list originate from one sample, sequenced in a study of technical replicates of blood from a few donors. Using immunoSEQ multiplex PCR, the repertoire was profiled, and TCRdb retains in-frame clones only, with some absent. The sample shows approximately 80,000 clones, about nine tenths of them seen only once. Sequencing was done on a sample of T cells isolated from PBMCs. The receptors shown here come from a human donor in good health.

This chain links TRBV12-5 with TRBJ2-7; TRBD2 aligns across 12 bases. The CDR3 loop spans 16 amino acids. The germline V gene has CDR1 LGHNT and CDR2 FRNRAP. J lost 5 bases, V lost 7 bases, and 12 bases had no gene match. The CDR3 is CASDLPSSGRVHEQYF. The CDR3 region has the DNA TGTGCTAGTGACCTACCTTCTAGCGGGAGGGTCCACGAGCAGTACTTC. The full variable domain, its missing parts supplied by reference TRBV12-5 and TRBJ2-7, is DARVTQTPRHKVTEMGQEVTMRCQPILGHNTVFWYRQTMMQGLELLAYFRNRAPLDDSGMPKDRFSAEMPDATLATLKIQPSEPRDSAVYFCASDLPSSGRVHEQYFGPGTRLTVT.

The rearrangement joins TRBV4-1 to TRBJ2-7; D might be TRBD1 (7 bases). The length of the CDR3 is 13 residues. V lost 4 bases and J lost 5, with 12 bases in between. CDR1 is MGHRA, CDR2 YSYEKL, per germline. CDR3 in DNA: TGCGCCAGCAGCCCGGCCAGGGGGGACGAGCAGTACTTC. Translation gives CASSPARGDEQYF.

The CDR3 region has the DNA TGCGCCAGCAGCCCCCGCCGGGAGCGGGAGGTAGGGAATGAGCAGTTCTTC. This encodes CASSPRREREVGNEQFF. J is TRBJ2-1 and V is TRBV4-1, with 9 bases matching TRBD2. The CDR3 runs to 17 residues. Trimming at V came to 4 bases and at J to 7 bases, leaving 14 bases not matched to a gene. The V gene's germline CDR1 is MGHRA and CDR2 YSYEKL.

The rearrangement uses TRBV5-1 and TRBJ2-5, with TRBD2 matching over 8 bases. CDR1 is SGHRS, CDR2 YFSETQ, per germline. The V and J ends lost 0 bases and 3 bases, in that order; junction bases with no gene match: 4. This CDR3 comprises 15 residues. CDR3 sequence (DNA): TGCGCCAGCAGCTTGGACGTCGGGGGGGAAGAGACCCAGTACTTC. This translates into CASSLDVGGEETQYF. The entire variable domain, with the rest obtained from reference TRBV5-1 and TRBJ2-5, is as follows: KAGVTQTPRYLIKTRGQQVTLSCSPISGHRSVSWYQQTPGQGLQFLFEYFSETQRNKGNFPGRFSGRQFSNSRSEMNVSTLELGDSALYLCASSLDVGGEETQYFGPGTRLLVL.

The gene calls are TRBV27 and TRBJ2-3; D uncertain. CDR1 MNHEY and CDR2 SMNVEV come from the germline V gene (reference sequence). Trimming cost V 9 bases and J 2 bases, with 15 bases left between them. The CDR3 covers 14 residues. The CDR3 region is CASQVAGNTDTQYF. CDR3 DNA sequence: TGTGCCAGTCAAGTTGCAGGAAACACAGATACGCAGTATTTT.

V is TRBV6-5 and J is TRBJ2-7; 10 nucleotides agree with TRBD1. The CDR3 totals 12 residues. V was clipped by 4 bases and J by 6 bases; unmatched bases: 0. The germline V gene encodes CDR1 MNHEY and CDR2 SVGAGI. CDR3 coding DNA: TGTGCCAGCAGTTGGGACAGGGGCGAGCAGTACTTC. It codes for CASSWDRGEQYF.

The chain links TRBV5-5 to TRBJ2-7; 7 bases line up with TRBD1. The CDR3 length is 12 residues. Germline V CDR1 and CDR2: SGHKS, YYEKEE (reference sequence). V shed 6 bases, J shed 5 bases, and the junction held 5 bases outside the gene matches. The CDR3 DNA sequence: TGTGCCAGCATCTACCAGGGGGACGAGCAGTACTTC. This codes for CASIYQGDEQYF.

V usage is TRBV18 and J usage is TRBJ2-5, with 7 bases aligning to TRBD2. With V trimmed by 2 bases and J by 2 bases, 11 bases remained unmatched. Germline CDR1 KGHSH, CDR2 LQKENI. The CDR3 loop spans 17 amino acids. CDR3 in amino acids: CASSPSGLVGKQETQYF. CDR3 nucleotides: TGTGCCAGCTCACCATCCGGACTAGTCGGCAAACAAGAGACCCAGTACTTC.

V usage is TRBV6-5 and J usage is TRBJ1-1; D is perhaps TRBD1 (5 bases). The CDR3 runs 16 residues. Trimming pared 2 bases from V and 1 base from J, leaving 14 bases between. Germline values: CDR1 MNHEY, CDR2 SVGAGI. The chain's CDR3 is CASSYGGGRPNTEAFF. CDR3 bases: TGTGCCAGCAGTTACGGGGGGGGGAGACCGAACACTGAAGCTTTCTTT.

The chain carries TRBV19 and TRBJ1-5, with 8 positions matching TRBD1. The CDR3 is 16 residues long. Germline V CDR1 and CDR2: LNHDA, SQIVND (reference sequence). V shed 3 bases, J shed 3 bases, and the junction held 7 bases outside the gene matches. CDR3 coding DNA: TGTGCCAGTAGTATTGCCGGGACAGGCTCCAATCAGCCCCAGCATTTT. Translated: CASSIAGTGSNQPQHF.

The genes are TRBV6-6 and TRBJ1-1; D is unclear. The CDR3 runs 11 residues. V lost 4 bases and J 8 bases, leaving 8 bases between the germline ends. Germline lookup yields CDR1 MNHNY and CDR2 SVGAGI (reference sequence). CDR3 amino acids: CASSLRLEAFF. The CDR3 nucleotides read TGTGCCAGCAGTTTGCGACTAGAAGCTTTCTTT.

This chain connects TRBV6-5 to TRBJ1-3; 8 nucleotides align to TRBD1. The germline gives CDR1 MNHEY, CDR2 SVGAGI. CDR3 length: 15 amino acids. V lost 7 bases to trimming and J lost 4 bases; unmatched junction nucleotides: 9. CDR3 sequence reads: CASTEDREDGNTIYF. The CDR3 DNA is TGTGCCAGCACCGAGGACAGGGAAGACGGAAACACCATATATTTT.

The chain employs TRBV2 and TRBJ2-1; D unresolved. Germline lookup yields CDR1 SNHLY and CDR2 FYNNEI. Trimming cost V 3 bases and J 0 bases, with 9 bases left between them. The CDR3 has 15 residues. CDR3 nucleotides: TGTGCCAGCAGTGAGGGCAGCTTCTCCTACAATGAGCAGTTCTTC. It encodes CASSEGSFSYNEQFF.

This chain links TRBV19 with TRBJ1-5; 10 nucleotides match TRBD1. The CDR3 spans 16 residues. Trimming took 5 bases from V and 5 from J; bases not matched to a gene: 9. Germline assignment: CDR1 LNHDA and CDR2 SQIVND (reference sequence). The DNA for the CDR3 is TGTGCCAGTAGTTCCGGAGACAGGGGGCTTTATCAGCCCCAGCATTTT. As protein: CASSSGDRGLYQPQHF.

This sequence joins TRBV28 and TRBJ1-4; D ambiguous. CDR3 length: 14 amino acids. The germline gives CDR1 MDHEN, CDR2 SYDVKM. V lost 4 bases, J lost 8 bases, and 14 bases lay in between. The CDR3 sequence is CASSSLNSQEKLFF. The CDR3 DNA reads TGTGCCAGCAGTTCGCTAAACAGCCAGGAAAAACTGTTTTTT.

The CDR3 DNA follows: TGTGCCAGTAGTACCGTCCCGGGACAGGGGAACACTGAAGCTTTCTTT. Amino acid sequence: CASSTVPGQGNTEAFF. The chain uses TRBV19 and TRBJ1-1, with 9 bases lining up with TRBD1. Germline CDR1 and CDR2: LNHDA and SQIVND (reference sequence). J was trimmed by 1 base and V by 4 bases; bases with no gene match: 7. This CDR3 comprises 16 residues.

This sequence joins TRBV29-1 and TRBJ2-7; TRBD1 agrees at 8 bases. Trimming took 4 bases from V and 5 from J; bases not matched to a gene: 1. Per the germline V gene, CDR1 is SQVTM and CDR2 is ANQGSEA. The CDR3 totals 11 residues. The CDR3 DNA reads TGCAGCGTTGGGACAGGGCACGAGCAGTACTTC. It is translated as CSVGTGHEQYF.

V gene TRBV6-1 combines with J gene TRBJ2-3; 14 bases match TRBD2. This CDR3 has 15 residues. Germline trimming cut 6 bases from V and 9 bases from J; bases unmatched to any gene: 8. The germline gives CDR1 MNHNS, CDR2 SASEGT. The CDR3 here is CASRGLAGARETQYF. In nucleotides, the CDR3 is TGTGCCAGCAGGGGACTAGCGGGAGCCAGGGAGACGCAGTATTTT.